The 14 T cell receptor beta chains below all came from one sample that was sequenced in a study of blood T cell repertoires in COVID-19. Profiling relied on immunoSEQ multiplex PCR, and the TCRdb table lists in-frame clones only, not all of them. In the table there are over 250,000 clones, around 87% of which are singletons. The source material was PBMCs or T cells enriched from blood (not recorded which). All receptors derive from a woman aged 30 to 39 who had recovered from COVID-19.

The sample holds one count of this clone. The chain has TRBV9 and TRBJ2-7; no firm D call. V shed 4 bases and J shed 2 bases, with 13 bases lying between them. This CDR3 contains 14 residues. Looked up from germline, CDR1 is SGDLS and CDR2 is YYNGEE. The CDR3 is CASSPLGTAYEQYF. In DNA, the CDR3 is TGTGCCAGCAGCCCCTTGGGCACCGCCTACGAGCAGTACTTC.

In DNA form, the CDR3 reads TGTGCCAGCAGCAGGACAGGGTTAGCCAAAAACATTCAGTACTTC. This gives the protein CASSRTGLAKNIQYF. The J gene is TRBJ2-4, the V gene TRBV7-9, with TRBD1 matching over 8 bases. The V and J ends lost 5 bases and 0 bases, in that order; junction bases with no gene match: 3. CDR3 length: 15 amino acids. From germline, CDR1 is SEHNR and CDR2 FQNEAQ (reference sequence).

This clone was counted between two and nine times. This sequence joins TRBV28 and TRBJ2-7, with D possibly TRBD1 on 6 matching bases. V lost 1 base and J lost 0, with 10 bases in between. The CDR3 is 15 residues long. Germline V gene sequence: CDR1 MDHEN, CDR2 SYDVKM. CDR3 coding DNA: TGTGCCAGCAGTTTATCAGGGACAAGCTCCTACGAGCAGTACTTC. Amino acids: CASSLSGTSSYEQYF.

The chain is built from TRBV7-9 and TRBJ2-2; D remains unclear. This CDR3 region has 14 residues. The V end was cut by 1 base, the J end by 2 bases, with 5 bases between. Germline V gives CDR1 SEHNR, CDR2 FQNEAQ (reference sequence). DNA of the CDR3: TGTGCCAGCAGCTTAGGAGTAAACACCGGGGAGCTGTTTTTT. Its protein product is CASSLGVNTGELFF.

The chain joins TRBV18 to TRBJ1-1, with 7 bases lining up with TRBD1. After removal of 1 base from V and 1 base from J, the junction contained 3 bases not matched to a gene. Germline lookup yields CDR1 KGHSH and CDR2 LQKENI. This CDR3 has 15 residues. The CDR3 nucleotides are TGTGCCAGCTCACCACAAGGGGGCCCGAACACTGAAGCTTTCTTT. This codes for CASSPQGGPNTEAFF.

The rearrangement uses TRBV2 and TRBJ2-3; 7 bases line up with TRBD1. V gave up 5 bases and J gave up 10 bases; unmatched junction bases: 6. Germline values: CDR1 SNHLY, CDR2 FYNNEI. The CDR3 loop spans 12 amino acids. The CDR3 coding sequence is TGTGCCAGCAGTCCACAGGGGTATGCGCAGTATTTT. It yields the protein CASSPQGYAQYF.

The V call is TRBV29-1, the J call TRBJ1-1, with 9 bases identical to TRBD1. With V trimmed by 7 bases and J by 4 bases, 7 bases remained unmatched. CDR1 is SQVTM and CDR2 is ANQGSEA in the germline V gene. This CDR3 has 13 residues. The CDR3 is CSAGQGFGTEAFF. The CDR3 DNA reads TGCAGCGCCGGACAGGGGTTCGGCACTGAAGCTTTCTTT.

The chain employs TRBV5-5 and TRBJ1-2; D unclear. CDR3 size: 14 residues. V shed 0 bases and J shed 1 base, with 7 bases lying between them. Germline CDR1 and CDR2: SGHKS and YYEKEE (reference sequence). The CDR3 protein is CASSLGAYNYGYTF. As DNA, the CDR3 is TGTGCCAGCAGCTTGGGAGCCTATAACTATGGCTACACCTTC.

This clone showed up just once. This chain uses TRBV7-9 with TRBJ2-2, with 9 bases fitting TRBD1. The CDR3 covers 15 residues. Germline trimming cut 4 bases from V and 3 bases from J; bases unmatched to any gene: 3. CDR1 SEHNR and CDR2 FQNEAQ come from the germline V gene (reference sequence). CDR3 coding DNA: TGTGCCAGCAGCTCGGGACAGGGCCACACCGGGGAGCTGTTTTTT. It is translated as CASSSGQGHTGELFF. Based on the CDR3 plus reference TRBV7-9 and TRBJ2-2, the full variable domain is DTGVSQNPRHKITKRGQNVTFRCDPISEHNRLYWYRQTLGQGPEFLTYFQNEAQLEKSRLLSDRFSAERPKGSFSTLEIQRTEQGDSAMYLCASSSGQGHTGELFFGEGSRLTVL.

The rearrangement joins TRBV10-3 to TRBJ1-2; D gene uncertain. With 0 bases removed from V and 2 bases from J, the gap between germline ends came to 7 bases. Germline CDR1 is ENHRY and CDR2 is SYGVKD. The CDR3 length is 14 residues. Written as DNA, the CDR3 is TGTGCCATCAGTGAGTCGAGCGGAAACTATGGCTACACCTTC. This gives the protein CAISESSGNYGYTF.

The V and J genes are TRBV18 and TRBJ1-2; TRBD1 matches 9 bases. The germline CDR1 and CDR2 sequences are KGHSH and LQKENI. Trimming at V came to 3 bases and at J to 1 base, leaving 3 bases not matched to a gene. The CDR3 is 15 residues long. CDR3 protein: CASSPATGGNYGYTF. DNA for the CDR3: TGTGCCAGCTCACCGGCGACAGGGGGTAACTATGGCTACACCTTC.

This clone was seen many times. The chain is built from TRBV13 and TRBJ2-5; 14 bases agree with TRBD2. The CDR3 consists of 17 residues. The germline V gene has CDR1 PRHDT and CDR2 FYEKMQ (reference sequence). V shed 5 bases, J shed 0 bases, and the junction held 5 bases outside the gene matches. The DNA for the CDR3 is TGTGCCAGCAGCCCTGGGACTAGCGGGAGTTACCAAGAGACCCAGTACTTC. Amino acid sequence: CASSPGTSGSYQETQYF.

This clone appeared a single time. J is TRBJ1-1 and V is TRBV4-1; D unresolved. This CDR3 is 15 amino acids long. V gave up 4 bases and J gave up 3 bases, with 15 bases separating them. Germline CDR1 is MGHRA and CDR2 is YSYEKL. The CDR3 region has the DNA TGCGCCAGCAGCCCAATAGCCGTACATTACACTGAAGCTTTCTTT. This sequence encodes CASSPIAVHYTEAFF.

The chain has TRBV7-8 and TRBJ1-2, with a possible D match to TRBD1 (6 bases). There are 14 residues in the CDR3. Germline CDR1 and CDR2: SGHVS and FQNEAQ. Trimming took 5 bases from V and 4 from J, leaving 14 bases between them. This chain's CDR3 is CASSRQVPGYGYTF. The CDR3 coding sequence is TGTGCCAGCAGCCGACAGGTGCCCGGCTATGGCTACACCTTC.